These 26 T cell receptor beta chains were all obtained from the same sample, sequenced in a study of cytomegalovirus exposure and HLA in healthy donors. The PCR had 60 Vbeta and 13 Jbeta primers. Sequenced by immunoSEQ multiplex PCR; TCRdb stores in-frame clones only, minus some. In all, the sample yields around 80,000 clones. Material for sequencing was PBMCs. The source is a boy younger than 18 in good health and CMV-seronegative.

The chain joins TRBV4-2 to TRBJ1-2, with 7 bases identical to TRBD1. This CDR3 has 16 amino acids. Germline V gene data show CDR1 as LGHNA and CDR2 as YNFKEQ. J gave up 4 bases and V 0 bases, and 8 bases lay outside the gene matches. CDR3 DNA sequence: TGTGCCAGCAGCCAAGATGGAAGACAGGGCGGCTATGGCTACACCTTC. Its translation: CASSQDGRQGGYGYTF.

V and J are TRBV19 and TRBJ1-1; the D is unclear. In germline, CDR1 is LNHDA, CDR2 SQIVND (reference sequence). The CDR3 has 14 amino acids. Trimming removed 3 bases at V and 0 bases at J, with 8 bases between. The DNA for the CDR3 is TGTGCCAGTAGTATGGCCAACATGAACACTGAAGCTTTCTTT. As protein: CASSMANMNTEAFF.

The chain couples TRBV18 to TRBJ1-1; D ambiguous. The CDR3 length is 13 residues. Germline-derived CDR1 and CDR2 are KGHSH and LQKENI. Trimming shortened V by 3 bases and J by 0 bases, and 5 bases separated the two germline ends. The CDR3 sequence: CASSPQVNTEAFF. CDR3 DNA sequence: TGTGCCAGCTCACCTCAGGTGAACACTGAAGCTTTCTTT.

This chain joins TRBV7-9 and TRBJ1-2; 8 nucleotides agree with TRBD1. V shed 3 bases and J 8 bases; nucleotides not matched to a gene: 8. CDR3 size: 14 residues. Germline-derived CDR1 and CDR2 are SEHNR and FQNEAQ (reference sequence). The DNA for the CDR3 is TGTGCCAGCAGCTTTGGGCAGGGGGCTTCCGGCTACACCTTC. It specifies CASSFGQGASGYTF.

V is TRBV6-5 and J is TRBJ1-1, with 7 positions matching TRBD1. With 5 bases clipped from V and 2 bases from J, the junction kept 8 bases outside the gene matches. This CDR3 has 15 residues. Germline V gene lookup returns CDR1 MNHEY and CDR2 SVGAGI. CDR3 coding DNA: TGTGCCAGCAGTCAAGGAAACAGGGGTAACACTGAAGCTTTCTTT. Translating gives CASSQGNRGNTEAFF.

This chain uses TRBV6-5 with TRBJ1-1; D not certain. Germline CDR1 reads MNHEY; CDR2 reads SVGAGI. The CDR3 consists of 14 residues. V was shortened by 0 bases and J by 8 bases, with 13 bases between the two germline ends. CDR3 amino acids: CASSYSRHNGEAFF. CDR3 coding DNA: TGTGCCAGCAGTTACTCAAGGCACAACGGGGAAGCTTTCTTT.

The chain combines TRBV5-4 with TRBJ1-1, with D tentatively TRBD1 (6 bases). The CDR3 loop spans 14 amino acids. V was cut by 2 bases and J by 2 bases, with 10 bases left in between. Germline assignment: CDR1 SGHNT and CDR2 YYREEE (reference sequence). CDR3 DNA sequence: TGTGCCAGCAGCTTAAACAGGGAAAACACTGAAGCTTTCTTT. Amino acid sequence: CASSLNRENTEAFF.

The CDR3 here is CASTDRAVEYSGGYTF. The CDR3 DNA sequence: TGTGCCAGCACCGATCGGGCAGTAGAATATTCGGGAGGCTACACCTTC. The chain couples TRBV2 to TRBJ1-2, with D hard to call. CDR1 SNHLY and CDR2 FYNNEI come from the germline V gene. V lost 7 bases and J lost 8, with 26 bases in between. This CDR3 spans 16 amino acids.

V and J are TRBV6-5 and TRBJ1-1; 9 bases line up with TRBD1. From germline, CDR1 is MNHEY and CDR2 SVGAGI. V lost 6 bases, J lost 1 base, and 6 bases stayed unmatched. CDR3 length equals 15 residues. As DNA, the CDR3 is TGTGCCAGCAGCCGGGACAGGGCACGGAACACTGAAGCTTTCTTT. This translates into CASSRDRARNTEAFF.

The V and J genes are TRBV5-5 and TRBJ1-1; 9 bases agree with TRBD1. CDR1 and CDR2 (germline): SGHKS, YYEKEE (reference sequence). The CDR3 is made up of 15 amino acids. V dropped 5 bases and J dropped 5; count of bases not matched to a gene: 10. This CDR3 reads CASSSQQGASTEAFF. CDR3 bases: TGTGCCAGCAGTTCCCAACAGGGGGCGAGTACTGAAGCTTTCTTT.

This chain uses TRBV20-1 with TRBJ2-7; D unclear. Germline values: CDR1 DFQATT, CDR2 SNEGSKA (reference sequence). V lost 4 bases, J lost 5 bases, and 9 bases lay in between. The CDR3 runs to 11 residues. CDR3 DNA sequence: TGCAGTGCTACCGAGATCCACGAGCAGTACTTC. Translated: CSATEIHEQYF.

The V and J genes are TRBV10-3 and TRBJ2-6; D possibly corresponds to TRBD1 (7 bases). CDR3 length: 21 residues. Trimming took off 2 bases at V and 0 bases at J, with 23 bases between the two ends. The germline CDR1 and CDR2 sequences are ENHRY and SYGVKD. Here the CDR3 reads CAISEILAGGFSVSGANVLTF. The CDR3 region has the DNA TGTGCCATCAGTGAGATCCTGGCAGGGGGGTTTTCCGTCTCTGGGGCCAACGTCCTGACTTTC.

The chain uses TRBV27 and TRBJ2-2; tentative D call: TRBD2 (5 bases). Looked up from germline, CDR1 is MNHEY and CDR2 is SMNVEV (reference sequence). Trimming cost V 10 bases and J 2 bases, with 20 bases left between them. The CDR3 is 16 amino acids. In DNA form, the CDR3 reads TGTGCCACCAACCGTCGGGGATACATCAACACCGGGGAGCTGTTTTTT. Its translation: CATNRRGYINTGELFF.

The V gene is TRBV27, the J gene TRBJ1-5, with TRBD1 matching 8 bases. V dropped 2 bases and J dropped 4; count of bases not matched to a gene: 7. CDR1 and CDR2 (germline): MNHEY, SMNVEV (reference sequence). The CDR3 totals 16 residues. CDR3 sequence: CASSLRGTGVNQPQHF. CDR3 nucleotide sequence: TGTGCCAGCAGTTTAAGAGGGACAGGAGTGAATCAGCCCCAGCATTTT.

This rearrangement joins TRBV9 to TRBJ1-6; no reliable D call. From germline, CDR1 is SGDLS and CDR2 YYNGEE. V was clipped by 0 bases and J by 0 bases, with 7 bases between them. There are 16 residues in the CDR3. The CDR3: CASSVGGDSYNSPLHF. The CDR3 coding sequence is TGTGCCAGCAGCGTAGGCGGCGACTCCTATAATTCACCCCTCCACTTT.

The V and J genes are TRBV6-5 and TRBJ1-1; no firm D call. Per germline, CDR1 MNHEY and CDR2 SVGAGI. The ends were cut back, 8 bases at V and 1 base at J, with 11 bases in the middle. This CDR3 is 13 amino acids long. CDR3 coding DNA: TGTGCCAGCGCCGGGAGGGAGAACACTGAAGCTTTCTTT. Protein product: CASAGRENTEAFF.

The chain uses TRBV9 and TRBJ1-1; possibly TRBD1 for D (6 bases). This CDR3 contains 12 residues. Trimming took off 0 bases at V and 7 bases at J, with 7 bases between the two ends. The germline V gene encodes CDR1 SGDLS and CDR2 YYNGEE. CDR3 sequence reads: CASSVGGGEAFF. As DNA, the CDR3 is TGTGCCAGCAGCGTAGGAGGGGGTGAAGCTTTCTTT.

The CDR3 nucleotides are TGTGCCAGCAGCTTAGTCACTAGCGGGGGGGTCACAGATACGCAGTATTTT. It codes for CASSLVTSGGVTDTQYF. The chain carries TRBV7-9 and TRBJ2-3; 13 bases line up with TRBD2. The V gene end was trimmed by 1 base and the J gene end by 2 bases; junction bases not matched to a gene: 3. CDR1 SEHNR and CDR2 FQNEAQ come from the germline V gene (reference sequence). The CDR3 loop spans 17 amino acids.

In DNA, the CDR3 is TGTGCCAGCAGTGAAATACGACAAGGAGGCTACACCTTC. Translated, it gives CASSEIRQGGYTF. This rearrangement joins TRBV2 to TRBJ1-2; D is ambiguous. V shed 2 bases and J shed 8 bases, with 12 bases lying between them. CDR3 size: 13 residues. Germline CDR1 reads SNHLY; CDR2 reads FYNNEI. The full variable domain, completed using reference TRBV2 and TRBJ1-2, is EPEVTQTPSHQVTQMGQEVILRCVPISNHLYFYWYRQILGQKVEFLVSFYNNEISEKSEIFDDQFSVERPDGSNFTLKIRSTKLEDSAMYFCASSEIRQGGYTFGSGTRLTVV.

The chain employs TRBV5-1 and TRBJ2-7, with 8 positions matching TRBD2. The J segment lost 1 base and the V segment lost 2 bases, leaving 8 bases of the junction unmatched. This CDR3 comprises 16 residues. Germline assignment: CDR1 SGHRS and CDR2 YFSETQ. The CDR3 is CASSLGTSGTSYEQYF. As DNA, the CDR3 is TGCGCCAGCAGCTTAGGAACTAGCGGAACTTCCTACGAGCAGTACTTC. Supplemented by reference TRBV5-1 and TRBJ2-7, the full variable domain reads KAGVTQTPRYLIKTRGQQVTLSCSPISGHRSVSWYQQTPGQGLQFLFEYFSETQRNKGNFPGRFSGRQFSNSRSEMNVSTLELGDSALYLCASSLGTSGTSYEQYFGPGTRLTVT.

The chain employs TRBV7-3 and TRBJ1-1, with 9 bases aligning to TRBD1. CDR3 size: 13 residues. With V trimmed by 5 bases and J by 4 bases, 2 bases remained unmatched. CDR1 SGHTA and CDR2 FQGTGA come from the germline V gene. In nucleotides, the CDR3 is TGTGCCAGCAGCACGACAGGGGGCACTGAAGCTTTCTTT. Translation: CASSTTGGTEAFF.

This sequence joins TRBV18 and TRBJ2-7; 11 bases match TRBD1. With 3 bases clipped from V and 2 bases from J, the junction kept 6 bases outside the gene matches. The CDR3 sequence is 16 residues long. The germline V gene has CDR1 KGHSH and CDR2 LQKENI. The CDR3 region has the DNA TGTGCCAGCTCACCCCTTTTGGGACAGGGGGCCTACGAGCAGTACTTC. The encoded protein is CASSPLLGQGAYEQYF.

The CDR3 DNA sequence: TGTGCCAGCAGCTCGACGGACAGGGGGCGCGAGCAGTACTTC. This sequence encodes CASSSTDRGREQYF. The chain couples TRBV27 to TRBJ2-7; 11 bases match TRBD1. With V trimmed by 6 bases and J by 6 bases, 7 bases remained unmatched. Germline lookup yields CDR1 MNHEY and CDR2 SMNVEV (reference sequence). The CDR3 spans 14 residues.

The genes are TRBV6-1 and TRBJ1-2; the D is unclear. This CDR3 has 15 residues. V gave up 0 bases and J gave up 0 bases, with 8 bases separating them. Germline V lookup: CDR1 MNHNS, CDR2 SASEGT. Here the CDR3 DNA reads TGTGCCAGCAGTGAAGCGGCCCAGGCTAACTATGGCTACACCTTC. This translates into CASSEAAQANYGYTF.

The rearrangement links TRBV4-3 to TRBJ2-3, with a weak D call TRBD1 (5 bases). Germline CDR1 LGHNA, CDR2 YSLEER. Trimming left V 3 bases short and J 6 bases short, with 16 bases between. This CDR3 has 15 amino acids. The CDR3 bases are TGCGCCAGCAGCCAGGATAAGACCAGGGCGGATACGCAGTATTTT. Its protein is CASSQDKTRADTQYF.

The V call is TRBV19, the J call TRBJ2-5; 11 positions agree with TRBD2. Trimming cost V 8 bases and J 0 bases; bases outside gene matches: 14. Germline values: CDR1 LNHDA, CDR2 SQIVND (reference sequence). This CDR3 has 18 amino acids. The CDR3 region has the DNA TGTGCCAGTGATCCCAGAGGGGGACTAGCGGATCACCAAGAGACCCAGTACTTC. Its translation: CASDPRGGLADHQETQYF.